The following is a TCR beta chain sequence with its context. What it recognizes is unknown. PCR used 60 Vbeta primers and 13 Jbeta primers. Profiled with immunoSEQ multiplex PCR; TCRdb holds only in-frame clones, not every one. The sample holds around 200,000 clones, about 79% seen once. The sample originates from a study of cytomegalovirus exposure and HLA in healthy donors. Study-level results: TCR beta V- and J-gene trimming was later associated with a missense DCLRE1C variant. Indistinguishable V segments such as TRBV6-2 and TRBV6-3 were excluded.

CDR3 length: 15 residues. The germline V gene has CDR1 MNHNS and CDR2 SASEGT. Unmatched junction bases numbered 6, after V lost 5 bases and J lost 4 bases. Sequenced: PBMCs. This rearrangement joins TRBV6-1 to TRBJ1-2; 11 nucleotides match TRBD1. The source of this sequence is a girl aged 2 to 10 in good health and CMV-seropositive. The CDR3 loop is CASSLRDRGFYGYTF. The CDR3, as DNA: TGTGCCAGCAGTCTCCGGGACAGGGGGTTCTATGGCTACACCTTC.